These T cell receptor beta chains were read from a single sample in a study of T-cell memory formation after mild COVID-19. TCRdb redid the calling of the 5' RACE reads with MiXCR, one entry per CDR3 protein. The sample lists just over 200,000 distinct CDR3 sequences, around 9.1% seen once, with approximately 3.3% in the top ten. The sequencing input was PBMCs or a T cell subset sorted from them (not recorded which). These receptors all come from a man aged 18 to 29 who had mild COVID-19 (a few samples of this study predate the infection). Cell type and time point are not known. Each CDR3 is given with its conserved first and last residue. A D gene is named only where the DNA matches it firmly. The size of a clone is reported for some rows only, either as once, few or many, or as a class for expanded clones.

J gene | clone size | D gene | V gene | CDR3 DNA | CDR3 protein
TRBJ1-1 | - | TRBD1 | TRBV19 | TGTGCCAGTATCGGGACAGGGTCTCGAGTATCAGGGGGAGCTTTCTTT | CASIGTGSRVSGGAFF
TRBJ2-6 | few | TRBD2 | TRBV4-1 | TGCGCCAGCAGCCGGGCGGGGGTAATCACTGGGGCCAACGTCCTGACTTTC | CASSRAGVITGANVLTF
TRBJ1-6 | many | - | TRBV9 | TGTGCCAGCAGCGCCACCTGGGATTCACCCCTCCACTTT | CASSATWDSPLHF
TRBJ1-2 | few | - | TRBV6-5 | TGTGCCAGCATTCCATCCAGGGCGCATGGCTACACCTTC | CASIPSRAHGYTF
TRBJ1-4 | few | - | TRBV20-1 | TGCAGTGCTAGAGTCACGGCAGGGCCTAATGAAAAACTGTTTTTT | CSARVTAGPNEKLFF
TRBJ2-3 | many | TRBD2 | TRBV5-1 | TGCGCCAGCAGCTCTAGCGGGGTTAGCACAGATACGCAGTATTTT | CASSSSGVSTDTQYF
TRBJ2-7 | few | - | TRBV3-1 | TGTGCCAGCAGCTCCCACAGAAACTCCTACGAGCAGTACTTC | CASSSHRNSYEQYF
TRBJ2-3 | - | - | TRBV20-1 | TGCAGTGCTAGAGGCCCGGCGTGGTCGCAGTATTTT | CSARGPAWSQYF
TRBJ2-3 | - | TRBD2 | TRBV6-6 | TGTGCCAGCAGACAAGGACTAGCGGGGGGCCTAAGCACAGATACGCAGTATTTT | CASRQGLAGGLSTDTQYF
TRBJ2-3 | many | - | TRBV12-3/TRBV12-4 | TGTGCCAGCAGTTTGGGCCCTACAGGGGATACGCAGTATTTT | CASSLGPTGDTQYF
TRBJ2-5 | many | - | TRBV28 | TGTGCCAGCAGTTTAATCCGAAAGACCCAGTACTTC | CASSLIRKTQYF
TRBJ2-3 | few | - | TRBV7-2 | TGTGCCAGCAGCTTAGGCAGGTCGGCAGATACGCAGTATTTT | CASSLGRSADTQYF
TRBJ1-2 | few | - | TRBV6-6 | TGTGCCAGCAGTTACACTGCCTATGGCTACACCTTC | CASSYTAYGYTF
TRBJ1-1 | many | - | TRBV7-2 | TGTGCCAGCAGCTTATCAGAAAACACTGAAGCTTTCTTT | CASSLSENTEAFF
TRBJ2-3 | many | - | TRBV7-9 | TGTGCCAGCACCCGTTTGGGTACGCAGTATTTT | CASTRLGTQYF
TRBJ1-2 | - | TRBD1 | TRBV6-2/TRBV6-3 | TGTGCCAGCAGCCGACAGGGCATGGTCTATGGCTACACCTTC | CASSRQGMVYGYTF
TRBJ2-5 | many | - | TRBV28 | TGTGCCAGCAGTGATGAGGGGCTTAGGGAGACCCAGTACTTC | CASSDEGLRETQYF
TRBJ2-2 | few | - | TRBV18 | TGTGCCAGCTCACCACCGACCGGGGAGCTGTTTTTT | CASSPPTGELFF
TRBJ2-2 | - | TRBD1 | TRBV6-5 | TGTGCCAGCAGCCGCGGACAGGTGAACACCGGGGAGCTGTTTTTT | CASSRGQVNTGELFF
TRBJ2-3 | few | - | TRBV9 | TGTGCCAGCAGCGTAGAAAGGGCTGATACGCAGTATTTT | CASSVERADTQYF
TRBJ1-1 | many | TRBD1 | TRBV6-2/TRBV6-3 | TGTGCCAGCAGCGCAGACAGGGCGACTGAAGCTTTCTTT | CASSADRATEAFF
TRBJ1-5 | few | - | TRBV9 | TGTGCCAGCAGCGTCTCTGCGGTATGGGGGGATCAGCCCCAGCATTTT | CASSVSAVWGDQPQHF
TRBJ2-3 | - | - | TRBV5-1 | TGCGCCAGCAGCTTGGAGCAGGGGACAGATACGCAGTATTTT | CASSLEQGTDTQYF
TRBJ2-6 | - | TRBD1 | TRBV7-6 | TGTGCCAGCAGGTCTCCGGGACAGGGCGCTGGGGCCAACGTCCTGACTTTC | CASRSPGQGAGANVLTF
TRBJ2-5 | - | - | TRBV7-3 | TGTGCCAGCAGCCGGGACCCCGGGGGCGAGACCCAGTACTTC | CASSRDPGGETQYF
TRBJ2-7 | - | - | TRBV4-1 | TGCGCCAGCAGTAAGGGGTCCGACTACGAGCAGTACTTC | CASSKGSDYEQYF
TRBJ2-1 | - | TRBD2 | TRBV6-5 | TGTGCCAGCAGTTACTCGCTCAGCGGGGGGGGCTATGAGCAGTTCTTC | CASSYSLSGGGYEQFF
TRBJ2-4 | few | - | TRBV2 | TGTGCCAGCAGTGAAGCGGCATCCTTAGCCAAAAACATTCAGTACTTC | CASSEAASLAKNIQYF
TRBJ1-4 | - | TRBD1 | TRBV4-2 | TGTGCCAGCAGCCAAGGAGACAGGGGGGGGAATGAAAAACTGTTTTTT | CASSQGDRGGNEKLFF
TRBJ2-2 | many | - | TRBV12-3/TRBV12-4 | TGTGCCAGCAGTTTAAGGGACCACACCGGGGAGCTGTTTTTT | CASSLRDHTGELFF
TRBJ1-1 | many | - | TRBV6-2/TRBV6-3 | TGTGCCAGCAGTTACCTGAACACTGAAGCTTTCTTT | CASSYLNTEAFF
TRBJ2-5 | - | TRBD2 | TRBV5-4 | TGTGCCAGCAGCTTGGAGTTAGCGGGGGTGGAGACCCAGTACTTC | CASSLELAGVETQYF
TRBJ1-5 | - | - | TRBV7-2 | TGTGCCAGCAGCCCCCGAGTAGGTTATCAGCCCCAGCATTTT | CASSPRVGYQPQHF
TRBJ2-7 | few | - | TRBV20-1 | TGCAGTGCTAGTAGGGTGGCGGCCTACGAGCAGTACTTC | CSASRVAAYEQYF
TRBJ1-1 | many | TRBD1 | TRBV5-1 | TGCGCCAGCAGCACCGGACAGGGGGGCAGCACTGAAGCTTTCTTT | CASSTGQGGSTEAFF
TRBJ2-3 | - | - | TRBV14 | TGTGCCAGCAGCCAAGACCACCTCAGCGATACGCAGTATTTT | CASSQDHLSDTQYF
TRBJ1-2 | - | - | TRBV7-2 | TGTGCCAGCAGCCAAACTCAGGGAAGGGGGTATGGCTACACCTTC | CASSQTQGRGYGYTF
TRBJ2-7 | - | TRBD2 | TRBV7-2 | TGTGCCAGCAGCTTCCTCCGGGGGGTCTCCTACGAGCAGTACTTC | CASSFLRGVSYEQYF
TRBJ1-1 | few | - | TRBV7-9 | TGTGCCAGCAGCAAGCCAGGGGATAAAGGAGGCACTGAAGCTTTCTTT | CASSKPGDKGGTEAFF
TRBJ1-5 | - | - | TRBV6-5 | TGTGCCAGCAGCCGTCTCCCCAAACGGCCCCAGCATTTT | CASSRLPKRPQHF
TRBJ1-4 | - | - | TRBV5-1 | TGCGCCAGCAGCTTGCAGGGTGGAACTAATGAAAAACTGTTTTTT | CASSLQGGTNEKLFF
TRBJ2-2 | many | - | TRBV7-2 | TGTGCCAGCAGTTGGGTTACCGGGGAGCTGTTTTTT | CASSWVTGELFF
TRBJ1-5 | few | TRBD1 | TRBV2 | TGTGCCAGCAGTGACCAGGGGGCGAGGAGCAATCAGCCCCAGCATTTT | CASSDQGARSNQPQHF
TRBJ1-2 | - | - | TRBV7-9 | TGTGCCAGCAGCATCGACAGCACCCGTAACTATGGCTACACCTTC | CASSIDSTRNYGYTF
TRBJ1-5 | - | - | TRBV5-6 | TGTGCCAGCAGCTCGGGGGGCTTTGGGAATCAGTCCCAGCATTTT | CASSSGGFGNQSQHF
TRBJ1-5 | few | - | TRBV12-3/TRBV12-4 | TGTGCCAGCAGTTTAGGCCTTTCTCGGCCCCAGCATTTT | CASSLGLSRPQHF
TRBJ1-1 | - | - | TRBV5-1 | TGCGCCAGCAGCTTAAAGACAGGCCCCAACACTGAAGCTTTCTTT | CASSLKTGPNTEAFF
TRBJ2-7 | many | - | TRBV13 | TGTGCCAGCAGCTTAGTGATAAGGGACGAGCAGTACTTC | CASSLVIRDEQYF
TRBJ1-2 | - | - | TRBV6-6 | TGTGCCAGCAGTTACTCGAATTACTATGGCTACACCTTC | CASSYSNYYGYTF
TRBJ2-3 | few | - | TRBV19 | TGTGCCAGTAGGGAGCGGTCCACCAGTTCGGCAGATACGCAGTATTTT | CASRERSTSSADTQYF
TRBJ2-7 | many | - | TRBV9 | TGTGCCAGCAGCGTAGAAGGATACGAGCAGTACTTC | CASSVEGYEQYF
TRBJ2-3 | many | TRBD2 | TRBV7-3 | TGTGCCAGCAGCTTAACTCGGGGGGGCCAAGATACGCAGTATTTT | CASSLTRGGQDTQYF
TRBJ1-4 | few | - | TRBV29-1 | TGCAGCGTTGAGAGAAGTGCGGGGGAAAAACTGTTTTTT | CSVERSAGEKLFF
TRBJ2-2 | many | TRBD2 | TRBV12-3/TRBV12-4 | TGTGCCAGCAGTCCGAATAGCGGGGCAAACACCGGGGAGCTGTTTTTT | CASSPNSGANTGELFF